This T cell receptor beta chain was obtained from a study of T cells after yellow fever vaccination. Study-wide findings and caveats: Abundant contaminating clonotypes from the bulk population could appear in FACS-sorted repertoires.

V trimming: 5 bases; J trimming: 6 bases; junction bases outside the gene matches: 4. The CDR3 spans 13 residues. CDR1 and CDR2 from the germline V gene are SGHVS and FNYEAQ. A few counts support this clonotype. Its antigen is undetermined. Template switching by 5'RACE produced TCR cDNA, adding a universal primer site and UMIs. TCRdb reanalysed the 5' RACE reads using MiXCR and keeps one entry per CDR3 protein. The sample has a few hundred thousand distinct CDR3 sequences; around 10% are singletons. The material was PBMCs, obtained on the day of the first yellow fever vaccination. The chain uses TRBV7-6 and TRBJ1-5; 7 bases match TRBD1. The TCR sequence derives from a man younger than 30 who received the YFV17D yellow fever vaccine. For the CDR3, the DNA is TGTGCCAGCAGCCTCGACAGGGCTCAGCCCCAGCATTTT. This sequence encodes CASSLDRAQPQHF.